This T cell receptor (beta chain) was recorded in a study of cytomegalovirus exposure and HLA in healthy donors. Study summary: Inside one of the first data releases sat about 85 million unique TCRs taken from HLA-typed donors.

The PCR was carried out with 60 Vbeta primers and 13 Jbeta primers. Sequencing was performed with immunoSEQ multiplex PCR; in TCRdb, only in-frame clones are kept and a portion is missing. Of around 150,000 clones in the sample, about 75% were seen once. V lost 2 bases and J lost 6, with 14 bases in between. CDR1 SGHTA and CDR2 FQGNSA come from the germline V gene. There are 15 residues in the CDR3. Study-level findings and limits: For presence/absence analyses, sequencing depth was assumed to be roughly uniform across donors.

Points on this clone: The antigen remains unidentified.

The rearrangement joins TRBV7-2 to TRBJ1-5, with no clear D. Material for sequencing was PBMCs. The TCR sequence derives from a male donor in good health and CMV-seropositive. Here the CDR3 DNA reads TGTGCCAGCAGCTTATACGTGATAGGGAGTCAGCCCCAGCATTTT. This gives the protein CASSLYVIGSQPQHF.